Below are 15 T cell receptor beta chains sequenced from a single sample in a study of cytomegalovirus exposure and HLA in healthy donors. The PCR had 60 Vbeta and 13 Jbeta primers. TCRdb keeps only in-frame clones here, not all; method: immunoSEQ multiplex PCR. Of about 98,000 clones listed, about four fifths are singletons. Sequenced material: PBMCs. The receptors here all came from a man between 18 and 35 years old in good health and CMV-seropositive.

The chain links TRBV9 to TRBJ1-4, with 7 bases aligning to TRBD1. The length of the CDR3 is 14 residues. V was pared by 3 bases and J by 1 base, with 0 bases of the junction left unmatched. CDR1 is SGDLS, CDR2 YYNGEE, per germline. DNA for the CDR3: TGTGCCAGCAGCGGACAGGGAACTAATGAAAAACTGTTTTTT. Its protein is CASSGQGTNEKLFF.

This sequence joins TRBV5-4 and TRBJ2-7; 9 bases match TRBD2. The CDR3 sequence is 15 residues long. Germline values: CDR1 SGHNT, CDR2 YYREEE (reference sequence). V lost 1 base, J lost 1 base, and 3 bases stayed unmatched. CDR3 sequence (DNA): TGTGCCAGCAGCTTGCGCGGGGGGGGATCCTACGAGCAGTACTTC. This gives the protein CASSLRGGGSYEQYF. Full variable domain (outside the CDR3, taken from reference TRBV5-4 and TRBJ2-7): ETGVTQSPTHLIKTRGQQVTLRCSSQSGHNTVSWYQQALGQGPQFIFQYYREEENGRGNFPPRFSGLQFPNYSSELNVNALELDDSALYLCASSLRGGGSYEQYFGPGTRLTVT.

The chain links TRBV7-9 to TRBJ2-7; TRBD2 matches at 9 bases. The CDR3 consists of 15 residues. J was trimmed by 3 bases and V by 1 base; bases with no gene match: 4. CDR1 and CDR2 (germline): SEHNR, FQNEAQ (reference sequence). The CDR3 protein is CASSLVRGGGYEQYF. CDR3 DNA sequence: TGTGCCAGCAGCTTAGTTCGCGGGGGGGGCTACGAGCAGTACTTC.

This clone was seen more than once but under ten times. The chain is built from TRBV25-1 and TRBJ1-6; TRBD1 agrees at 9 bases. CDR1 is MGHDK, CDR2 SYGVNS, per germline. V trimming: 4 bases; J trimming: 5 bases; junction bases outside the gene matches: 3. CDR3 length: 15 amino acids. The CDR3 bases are TGTGCCAGCAGTGGATGGGACAGGGATAATTCACCCCTCCACTTT. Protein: CASSGWDRDNSPLHF. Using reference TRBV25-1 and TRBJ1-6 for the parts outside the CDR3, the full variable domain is EADIYQTPRYLVIGTGKKITLECSQTMGHDKMYWYQQDPGMELHLIHYSYGVNSTEKGDLSSESTVSRIRTEHFPLTLESARPSHTSQYLCASSGWDRDNSPLHFGNGTRLTVT.

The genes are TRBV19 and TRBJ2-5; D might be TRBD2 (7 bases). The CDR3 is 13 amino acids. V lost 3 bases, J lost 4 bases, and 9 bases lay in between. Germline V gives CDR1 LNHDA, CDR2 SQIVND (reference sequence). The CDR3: CASSMGGPETQYF. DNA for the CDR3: TGTGCCAGTAGTATGGGGGGGCCAGAGACCCAGTACTTC.

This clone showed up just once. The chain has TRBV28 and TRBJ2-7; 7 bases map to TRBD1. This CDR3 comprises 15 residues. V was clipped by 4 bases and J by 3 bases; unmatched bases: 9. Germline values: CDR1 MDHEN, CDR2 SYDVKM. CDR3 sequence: CASSSPGTEFYEQYF. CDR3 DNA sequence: TGTGCCAGCAGTTCCCCCGGGACAGAGTTCTACGAGCAGTACTTC.

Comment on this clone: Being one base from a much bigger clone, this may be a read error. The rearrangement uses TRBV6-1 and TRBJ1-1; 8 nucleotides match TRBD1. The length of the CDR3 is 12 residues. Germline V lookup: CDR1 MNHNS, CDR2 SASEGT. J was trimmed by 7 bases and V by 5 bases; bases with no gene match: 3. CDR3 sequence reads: CASSQGAVEAFF. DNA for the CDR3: TGTGCCAGCAGTCAGGGGGCAGTTGAAGCTTTCTTT.

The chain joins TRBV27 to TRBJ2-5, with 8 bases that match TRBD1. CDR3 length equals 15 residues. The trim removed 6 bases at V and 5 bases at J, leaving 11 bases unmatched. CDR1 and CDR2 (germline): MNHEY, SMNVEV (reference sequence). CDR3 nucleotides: TGTGCCAGCAGACCACGGACAGGGACTGGCGAGACCCAGTACTTC. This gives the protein CASRPRTGTGETQYF.

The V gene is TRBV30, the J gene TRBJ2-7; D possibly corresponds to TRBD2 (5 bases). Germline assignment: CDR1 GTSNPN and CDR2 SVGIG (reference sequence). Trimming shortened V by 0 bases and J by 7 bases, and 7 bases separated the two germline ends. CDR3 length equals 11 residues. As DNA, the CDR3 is TGTGCCTGGAGTGTACGGAGGGAGCAGTACTTC. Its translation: CAWSVRREQYF.

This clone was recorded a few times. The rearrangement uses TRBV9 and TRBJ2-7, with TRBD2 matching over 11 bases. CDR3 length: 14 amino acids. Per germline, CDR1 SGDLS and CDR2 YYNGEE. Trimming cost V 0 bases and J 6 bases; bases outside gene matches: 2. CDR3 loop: CASSVDSGGAEQYF. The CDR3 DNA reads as TGTGCCAGCAGCGTAGATAGCGGGGGGGCCGAGCAGTACTTC.

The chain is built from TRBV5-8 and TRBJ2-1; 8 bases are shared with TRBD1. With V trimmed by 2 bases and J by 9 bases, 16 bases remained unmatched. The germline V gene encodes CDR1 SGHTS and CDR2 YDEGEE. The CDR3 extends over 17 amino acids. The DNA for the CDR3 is TGTGCCAGCAGCTTTGTTGGTTCAGGGGGCGAGGGGGGTGAGCAGTTCTTC. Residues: CASSFVGSGGEGGEQFF. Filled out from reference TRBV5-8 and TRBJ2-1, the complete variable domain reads EAGVTQSPTHLIKTRGQQATLRCSPISGHTSVYWYQQALGLGLQFLLWYDEGEERNRGNFPPRFSGRQFPNYSSELNVNALELEDSALYLCASSFVGSGGEGGEQFFGPGTRLTVL.

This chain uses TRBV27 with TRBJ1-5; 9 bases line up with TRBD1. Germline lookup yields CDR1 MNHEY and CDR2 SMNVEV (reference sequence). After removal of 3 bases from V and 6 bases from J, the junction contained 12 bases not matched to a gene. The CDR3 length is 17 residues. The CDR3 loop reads CASSLEYRGRVRQPQHF. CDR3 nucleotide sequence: TGTGCCAGCAGTTTGGAATACAGGGGGCGGGTACGTCAGCCCCAGCATTTT.

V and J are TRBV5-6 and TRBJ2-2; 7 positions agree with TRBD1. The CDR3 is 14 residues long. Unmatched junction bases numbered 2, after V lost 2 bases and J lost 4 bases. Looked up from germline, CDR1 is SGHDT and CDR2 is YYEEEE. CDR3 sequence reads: CASSLGQATGELFF. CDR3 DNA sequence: TGTGCCAGCAGCTTAGGACAGGCCACCGGGGAGCTGTTTTTT.

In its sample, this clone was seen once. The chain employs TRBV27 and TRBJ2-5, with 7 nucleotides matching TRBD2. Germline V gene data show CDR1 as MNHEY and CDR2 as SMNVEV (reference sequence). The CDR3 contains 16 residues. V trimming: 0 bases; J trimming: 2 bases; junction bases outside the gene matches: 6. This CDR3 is CASSLSGGGIQETQYF. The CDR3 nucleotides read TGTGCCAGCAGTTTATCCGGCGGGGGAATACAAGAGACCCAGTACTTC.

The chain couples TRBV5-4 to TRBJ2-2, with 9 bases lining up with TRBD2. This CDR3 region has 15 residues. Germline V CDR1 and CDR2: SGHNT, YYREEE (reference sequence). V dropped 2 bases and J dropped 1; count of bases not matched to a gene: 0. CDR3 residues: CASSFSGGNTGELFF. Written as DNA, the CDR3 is TGTGCCAGCAGCTTTAGCGGGGGGAACACCGGGGAGCTGTTTTTT.